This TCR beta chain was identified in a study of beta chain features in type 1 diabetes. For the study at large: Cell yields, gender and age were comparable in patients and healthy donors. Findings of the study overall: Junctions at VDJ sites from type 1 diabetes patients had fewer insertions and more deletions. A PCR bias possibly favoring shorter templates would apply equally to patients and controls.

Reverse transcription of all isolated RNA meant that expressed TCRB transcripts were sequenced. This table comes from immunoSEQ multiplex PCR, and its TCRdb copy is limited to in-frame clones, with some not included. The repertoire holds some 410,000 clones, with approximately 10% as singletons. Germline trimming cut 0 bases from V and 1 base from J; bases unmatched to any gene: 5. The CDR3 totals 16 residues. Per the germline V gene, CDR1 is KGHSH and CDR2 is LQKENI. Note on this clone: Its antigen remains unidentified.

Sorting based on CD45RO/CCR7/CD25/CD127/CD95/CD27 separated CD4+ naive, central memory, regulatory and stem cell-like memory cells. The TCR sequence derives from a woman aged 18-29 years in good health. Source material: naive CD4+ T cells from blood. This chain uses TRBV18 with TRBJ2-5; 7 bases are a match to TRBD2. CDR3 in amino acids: CASSPPLADLQETQYF. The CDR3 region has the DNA TGTGCCAGCTCACCACCGCTAGCGGATCTCCAAGAGACCCAGTACTTC.